Below, 3 T cell receptor beta chains from the same sample are listed, as sequenced in a study of high-grade serous ovarian cancer treatment subgroups. Clones were read by immunoSEQ multiplex PCR, and TCRdb kept only the in-frame ones, dropping some. In the table there are 35,000 to 45,000 clones, 75% to 85% of which are singletons. Tumor samples were obtained before definitive surgery or chemotherapy. The sequenced material came from tumor tissue. The receptors stem from a human donor with high-grade serous ovarian cancer.

The V call is TRBV19, the J call TRBJ1-2; 9 bases agree with TRBD1. V shed 3 bases and J 5 bases; nucleotides not matched to a gene: 4. CDR3 length: 14 residues. Germline CDR1 LNHDA, CDR2 SQIVND (reference sequence). This chain's CDR3 is CASSMGQGWYGYTF. The CDR3 DNA sequence: TGTGCCAGTAGTATGGGACAGGGATGGTATGGCTACACCTTC.

J is TRBJ2-5 and V is TRBV5-1, with D perhaps given as TRBD1 or TRBD2 (5 bases each). The J call is in doubt because the DNA end fits TRBJ2-7 better. The CDR3 has 15 amino acids. CDR1 is SGHRS, CDR2 YFSETQ, per germline. The CDR3: CASRAAGTGTYEQYF. The CDR3 nucleotides are TGCGCCAGCAGGGCCGCCGGGACGGGCACATACGAGCAGTACTTC.

The chain couples TRBV9 to TRBJ2-3; 13 bases match TRBD2. Germline V lookup: CDR1 SGDLS, CDR2 YYNGEE. The CDR3 spans 17 residues. J was trimmed by 1 base and V by 4 bases; bases with no gene match: 6. The CDR3 loop reads CASSPGLAGSGTDTQYF. The CDR3 bases are TGTGCCAGCAGCCCGGGACTAGCGGGATCGGGCACAGATACGCAGTATTTT.